This T cell receptor (beta chain) was identified during a study of T cells in Graves' hyperthyroidism and ophthalmopathy. The CDR3 regions of TCR beta were amplified from RNA transcripts. The TCR CDR3 was amplified in a first-round RT-PCR using the HTBI primer set. TCRdb re-derived calls from the multiplex PCR reads in MiXCR, one entry per CDR3 protein. This table has a few hundred thousand distinct CDR3 sequences, less than 20% appearing once. The CDR3 runs to 14 residues. V lost 6 bases and J lost 3; bases outside the gene matches: 8. Germline CDR1 is MNHNS and CDR2 is SASEGT. There are many counts of this clonotype.

The sequence came from a middle-aged woman with Graves' ophthalmopathy. Sequencing used blood. The chain has TRBV6-1 and TRBJ2-7; TRBD2 aligns across 7 bases. In DNA form, the CDR3 reads TGTGCCAGCAGCAAAGCGGGGTCCTACTACGAGCAGTACTTC. It encodes CASSKAGSYYEQYF.